This record covers a single TCR beta chain. This entry is derived from a study of control samples from healthy donors and cancer patients. The CDR3 loop spans 11 amino acids. The V end lost 5 bases, the J end lost 4 bases, and 5 bases lay between the germline ends. Germline-derived CDR1 and CDR2 are MNHEY and SVGEGT. The assay was immunoSEQ multiplex PCR, and TCRdb's table has in-frame clones only and misses some. The sample gives about 120,000 clones, around 94% of which show up once; 0.5% to 0.7% is in the top ten. The chain links TRBV6-2 or TRBV6-3 to TRBJ1-2; no firm D call. The material sequenced was PBMCs. The clonotype comes from a man older than 75 with head and neck cancer. In DNA form, the CDR3 reads TGTGCCAGCAGTGTTAGCTATGGCTACACCTTC. It yields the protein CASSVSYGYTF.